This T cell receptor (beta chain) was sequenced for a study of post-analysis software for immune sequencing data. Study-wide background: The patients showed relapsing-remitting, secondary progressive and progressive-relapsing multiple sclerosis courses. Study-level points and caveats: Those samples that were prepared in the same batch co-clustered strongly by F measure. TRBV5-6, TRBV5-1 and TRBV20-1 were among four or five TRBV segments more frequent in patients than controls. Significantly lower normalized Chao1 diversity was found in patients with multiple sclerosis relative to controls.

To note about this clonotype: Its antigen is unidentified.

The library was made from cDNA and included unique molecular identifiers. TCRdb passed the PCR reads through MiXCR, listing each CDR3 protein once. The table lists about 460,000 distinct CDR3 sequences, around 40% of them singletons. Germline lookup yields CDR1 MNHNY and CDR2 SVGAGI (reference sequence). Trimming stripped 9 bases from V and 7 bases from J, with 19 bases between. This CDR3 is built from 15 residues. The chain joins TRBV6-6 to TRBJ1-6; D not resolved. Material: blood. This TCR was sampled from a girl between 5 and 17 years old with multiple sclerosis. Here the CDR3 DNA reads TGTGCCAGTCTCGGACGGGAGACGACCAATTCACCCCTCCACTTT. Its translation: CASLGRETTNSPLHF.